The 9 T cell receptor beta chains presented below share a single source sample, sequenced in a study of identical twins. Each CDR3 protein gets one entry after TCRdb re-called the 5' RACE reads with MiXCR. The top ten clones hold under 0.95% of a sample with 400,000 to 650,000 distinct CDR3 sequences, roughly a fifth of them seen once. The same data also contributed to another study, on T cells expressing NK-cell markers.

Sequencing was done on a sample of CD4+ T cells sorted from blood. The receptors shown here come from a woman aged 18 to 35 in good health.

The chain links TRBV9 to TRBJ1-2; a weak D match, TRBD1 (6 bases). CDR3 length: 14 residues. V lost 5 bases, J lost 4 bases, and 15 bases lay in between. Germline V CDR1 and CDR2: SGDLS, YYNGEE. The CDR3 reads CASRPPGAGYGYTF. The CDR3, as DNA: TGTGCCAGCAGGCCACCGGGGGCAGGCTATGGCTACACCTTC.

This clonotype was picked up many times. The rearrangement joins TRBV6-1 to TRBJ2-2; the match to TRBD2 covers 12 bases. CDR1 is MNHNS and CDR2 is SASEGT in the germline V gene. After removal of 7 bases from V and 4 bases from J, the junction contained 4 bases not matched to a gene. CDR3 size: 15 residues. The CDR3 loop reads CASKGLAGPTGELFF. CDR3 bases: TGTGCCAGCAAGGGACTAGCGGGTCCCACCGGGGAGCTGTTTTTT.

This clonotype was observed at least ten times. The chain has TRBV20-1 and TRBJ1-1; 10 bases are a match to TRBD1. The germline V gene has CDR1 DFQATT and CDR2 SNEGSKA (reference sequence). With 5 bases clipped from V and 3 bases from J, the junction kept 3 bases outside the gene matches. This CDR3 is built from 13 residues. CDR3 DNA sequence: TGCAGTGCTCCGGACAGGGGGGACACTGAAGCTTTCTTT. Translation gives CSAPDRGDTEAFF.

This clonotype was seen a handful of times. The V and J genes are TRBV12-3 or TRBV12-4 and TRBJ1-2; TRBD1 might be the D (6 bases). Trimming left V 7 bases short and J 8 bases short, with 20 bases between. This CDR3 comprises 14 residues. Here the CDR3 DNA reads TGTGCCAGCACCGACAGGTACGGTGTTCAAGGCTACACCTTC. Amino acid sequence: CASTDRYGVQGYTF.

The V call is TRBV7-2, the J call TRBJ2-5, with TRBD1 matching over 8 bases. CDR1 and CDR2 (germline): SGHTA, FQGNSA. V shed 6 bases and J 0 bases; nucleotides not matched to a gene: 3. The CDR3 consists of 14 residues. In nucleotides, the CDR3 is TGTGCCAGCAGTCCGGACAGGGACCAAGAGACCCAGTACTTC. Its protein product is CASSPDRDQETQYF.

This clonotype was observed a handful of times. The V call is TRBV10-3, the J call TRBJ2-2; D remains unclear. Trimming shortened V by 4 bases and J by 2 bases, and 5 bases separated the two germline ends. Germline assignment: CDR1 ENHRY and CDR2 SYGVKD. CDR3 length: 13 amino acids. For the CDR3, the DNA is TGTGCCATCAGTGCCCTCAACACCGGGGAGCTGTTTTTT. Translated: CAISALNTGELFF.

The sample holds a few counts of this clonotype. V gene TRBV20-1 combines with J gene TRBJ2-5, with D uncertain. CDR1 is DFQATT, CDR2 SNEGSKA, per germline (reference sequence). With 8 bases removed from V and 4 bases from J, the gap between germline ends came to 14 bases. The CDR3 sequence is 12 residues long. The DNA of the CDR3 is TGCAGTCTCCTGACTGGCAGAGAGACCCAGTACTTC. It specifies CSLLTGRETQYF.

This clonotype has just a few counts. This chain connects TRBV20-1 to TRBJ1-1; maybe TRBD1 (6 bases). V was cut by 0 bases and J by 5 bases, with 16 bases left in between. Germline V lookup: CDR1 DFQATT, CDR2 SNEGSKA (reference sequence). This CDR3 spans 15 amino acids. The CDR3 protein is CSARDPRGAITEAFF. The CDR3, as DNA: TGCAGTGCTAGAGATCCCCGGGGGGCCATTACTGAAGCTTTCTTT.

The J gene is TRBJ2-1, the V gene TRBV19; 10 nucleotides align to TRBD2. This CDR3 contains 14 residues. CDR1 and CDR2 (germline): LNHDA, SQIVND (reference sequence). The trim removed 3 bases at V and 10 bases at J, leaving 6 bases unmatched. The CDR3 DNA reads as TGTGCCAGTAGTATTAGTCTAGCGGGAGTCGAGCAGTTCTTC. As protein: CASSISLAGVEQFF.